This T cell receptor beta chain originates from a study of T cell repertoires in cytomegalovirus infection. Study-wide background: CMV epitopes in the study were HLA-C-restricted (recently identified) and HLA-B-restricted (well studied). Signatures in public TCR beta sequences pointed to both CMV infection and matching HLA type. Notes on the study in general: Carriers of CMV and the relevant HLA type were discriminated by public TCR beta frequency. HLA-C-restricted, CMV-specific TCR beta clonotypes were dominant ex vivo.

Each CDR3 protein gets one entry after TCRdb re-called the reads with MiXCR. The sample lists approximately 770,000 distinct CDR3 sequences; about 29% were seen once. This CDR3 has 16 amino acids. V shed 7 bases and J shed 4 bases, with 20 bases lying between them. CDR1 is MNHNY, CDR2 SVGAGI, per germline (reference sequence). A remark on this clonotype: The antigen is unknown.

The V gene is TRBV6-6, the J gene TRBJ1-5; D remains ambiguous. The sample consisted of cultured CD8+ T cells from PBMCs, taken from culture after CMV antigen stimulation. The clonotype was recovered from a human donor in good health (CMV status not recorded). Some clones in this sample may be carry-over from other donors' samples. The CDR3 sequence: CASTSLGPSSNQPQHF. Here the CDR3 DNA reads TGTGCCAGCACCTCCCTTGGCCCCTCTTCGAATCAGCCCCAGCATTTT.